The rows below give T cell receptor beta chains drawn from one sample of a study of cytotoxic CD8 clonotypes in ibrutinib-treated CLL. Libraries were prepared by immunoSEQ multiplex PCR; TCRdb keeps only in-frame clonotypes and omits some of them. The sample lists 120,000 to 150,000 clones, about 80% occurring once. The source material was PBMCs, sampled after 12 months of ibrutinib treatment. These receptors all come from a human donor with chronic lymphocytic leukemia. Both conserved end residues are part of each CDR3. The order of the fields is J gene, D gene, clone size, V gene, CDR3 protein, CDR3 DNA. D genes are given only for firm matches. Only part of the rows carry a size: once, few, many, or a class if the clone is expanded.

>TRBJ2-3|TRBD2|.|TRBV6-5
CASSYSVRGSTDTQYF
TGTGCCAGCAGTTACTCAGTGCGGGGGAGCACAGATACGCAGTATTTT
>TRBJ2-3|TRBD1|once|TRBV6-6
CASTTQGGLDTQYF
TGTGCCAGCACTACACAGGGGGGATTGGATACGCAGTATTTT
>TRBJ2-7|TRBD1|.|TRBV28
CASRPTGDALSYEQYF
TGTGCCAGCAGACCAACAGGGGATGCGTTGTCCTACGAGCAGTACTTC
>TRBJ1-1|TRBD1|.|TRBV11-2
CASSYHDRDGAFF
TGTGCCAGCAGCTACCACGACAGGGATGGAGCTTTCTTT
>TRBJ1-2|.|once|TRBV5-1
CASSSAGAALDGYTF
TGCGCCAGCAGCTCCGCAGGGGCCGCGCTAGATGGCTACACCTTC
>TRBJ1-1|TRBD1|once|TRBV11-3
CASSRTGSPEAFF
TGTGCCAGCAGCCGGACAGGCTCCCCTGAAGCTTTCTTT
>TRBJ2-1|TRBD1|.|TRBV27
CASSSIQGAPYNEQFF
TGTGCCAGCAGTTCCATACAGGGGGCCCCCTACAATGAGCAGTTCTTC
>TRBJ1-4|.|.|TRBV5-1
CASSLAVPGATNEKLFF
TGCGCCAGCAGCTTGGCGGTCCCAGGTGCAACTAATGAAAAACTGTTTTTT
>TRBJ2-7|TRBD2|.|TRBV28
CASSSTSGGSYEQYF
TGTGCCAGCAGTTCCACTAGCGGGGGCTCCTACGAGCAGTACTTC
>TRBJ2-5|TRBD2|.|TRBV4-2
CASSQASGGQETQYF
TGTGCCAGCAGCCAAGCTAGCGGGGGACAAGAGACCCAGTACTTC
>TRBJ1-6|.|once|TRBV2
CASSFLSSPLHF
TGTGCCAGCAGTTTTTTGAGTTCACCCCTCCACTTT
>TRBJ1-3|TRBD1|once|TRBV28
CASSSPQGAKGNTIYF
TGTGCCAGCAGTTCGCCGCAGGGGGCTAAAGGAAACACCATATATTTT
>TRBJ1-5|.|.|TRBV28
CASNWVSNQPQHF
TGTGCCAGCAATTGGGTTAGCAATCAGCCCCAGCATTTT
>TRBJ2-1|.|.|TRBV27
CASSLSHRNEQFF
TGTGCCAGCAGTTTATCCCACCGCAATGAGCAGTTCTTC
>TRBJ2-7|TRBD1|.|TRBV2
CASSSHRDRAKYEQYF
TGTGCCAGCAGTTCCCACCGGGACAGGGCTAAGTACGAGCAGTACTTC
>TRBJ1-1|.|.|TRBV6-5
CASSSLMGKRAFF
TGTGCCAGCAGTTCCCTCATGGGGAAGAGGGCTTTCTTT
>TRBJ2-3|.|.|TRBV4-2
CASSDLSLTDTQYF
TGTGCCAGCAGCGATTTGTCCCTCACAGATACGCAGTATTTT
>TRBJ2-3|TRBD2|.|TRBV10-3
CAISEQRGGPDTQYF
TGTGCCATCAGTGAGCAGCGGGGGGGGCCAGATACGCAGTATTTT
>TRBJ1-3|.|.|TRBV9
CASSVRGTVVDTIYF
TGTGCCAGCAGCGTACGAGGGACCGTCGTAGACACCATATATTTT
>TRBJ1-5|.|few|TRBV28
CASVMSNQPQHF
TGTGCCAGCGTTATGAGCAATCAGCCCCAGCATTTT
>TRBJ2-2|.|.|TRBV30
CAWSSRRLGTGELFF
TGTGCCTGGAGTAGCCGGAGGCTAGGCACCGGGGAGCTGTTTTTT
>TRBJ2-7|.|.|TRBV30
CAQGSDQSASYEQYF
TGTGCCCAGGGCTCTGATCAGAGTGCGTCCTACGAGCAGTACTTC
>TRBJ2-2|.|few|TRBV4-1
CASSQGGIRGTGELFF
TGCGCCAGCAGCCAAGGTGGCATTAGGGGCACCGGGGAGCTGTTTTTT
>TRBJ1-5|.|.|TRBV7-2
CASSILGVRQPQHF
TGTGCCAGCAGTATACTCGGGGTTCGCCAGCCCCAGCATTTT
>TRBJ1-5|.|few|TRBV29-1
CSAGGRDGQPQHF
TGCAGCGCGGGGGGCAGGGACGGTCAGCCCCAGCATTTT
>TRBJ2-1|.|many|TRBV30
CAWEHLGNEQFF
TGTGCCTGGGAGCATCTTGGGAATGAGCAGTTCTTC
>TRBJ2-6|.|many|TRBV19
CASMVGGGANVLTF
TGTGCCAGTATGGTAGGAGGTGGGGCCAACGTCCTGACTTTC
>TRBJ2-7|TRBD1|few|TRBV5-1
CASSLSGQGPREQYF
TGCGCCAGCAGCTTGTCGGGACAGGGGCCTCGGGAGCAGTACTTC
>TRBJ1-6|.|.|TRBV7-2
CASSFFFMVDSPLHF
TGTGCCAGCAGCTTTTTTTTTATGGTGGATTCACCCCTCCACTTT
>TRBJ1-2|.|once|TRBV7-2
CASRSRQYYGYTF
TGTGCCAGCAGATCCAGACAGTACTATGGCTACACCTTC
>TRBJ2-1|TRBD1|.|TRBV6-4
CASSDSRRQGYNEQFF
TGTGCCAGCAGTGACTCGAGGCGACAGGGTTACAATGAGCAGTTCTTC
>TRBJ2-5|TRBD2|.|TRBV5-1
CASSRKLADQETQYF
TGCGCCAGCAGCAGAAAGCTAGCGGACCAAGAGACCCAGTACTTC
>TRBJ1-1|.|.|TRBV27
CASSLLGGITEAFF
TGTGCCAGCAGCCTCCTCGGGGGAATCACTGAAGCTTTCTTT
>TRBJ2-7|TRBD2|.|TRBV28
CASSLVSGGLVYEQYF
TGTGCCAGCAGTTTAGTAAGCGGGGGTTTGGTTTACGAGCAGTACTTC
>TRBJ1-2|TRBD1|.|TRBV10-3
CAISGRLTGMGYTF
TGTGCCATCAGTGGACGGTTGACAGGGATGGGCTACACCTTC
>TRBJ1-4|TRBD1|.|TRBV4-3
CASSQDGGQTEKLFF
TGCGCCAGCAGCCAAGATGGGGGACAGACGGAAAAACTGTTTTTT
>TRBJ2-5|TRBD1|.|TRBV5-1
CASSGWTGWGETQYF
TGCGCCAGCAGCGGATGGACAGGGTGGGGAGAGACCCAGTACTTC
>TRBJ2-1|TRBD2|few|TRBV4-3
CASSQDTSGSNNEQFF
TGCGCCAGCAGCCAAGACACTAGCGGGAGCAACAATGAGCAGTTCTTC
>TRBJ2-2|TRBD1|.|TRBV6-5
CASRPGTEDTGELFF
TGTGCCAGCAGGCCCGGGACAGAGGACACCGGGGAGCTGTTTTTT
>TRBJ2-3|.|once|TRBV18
CASSPLRQGMGLDTQYF
TGTGCCAGCTCACCACTCCGGCAGGGAATGGGCCTCGATACGCAGTATTTT